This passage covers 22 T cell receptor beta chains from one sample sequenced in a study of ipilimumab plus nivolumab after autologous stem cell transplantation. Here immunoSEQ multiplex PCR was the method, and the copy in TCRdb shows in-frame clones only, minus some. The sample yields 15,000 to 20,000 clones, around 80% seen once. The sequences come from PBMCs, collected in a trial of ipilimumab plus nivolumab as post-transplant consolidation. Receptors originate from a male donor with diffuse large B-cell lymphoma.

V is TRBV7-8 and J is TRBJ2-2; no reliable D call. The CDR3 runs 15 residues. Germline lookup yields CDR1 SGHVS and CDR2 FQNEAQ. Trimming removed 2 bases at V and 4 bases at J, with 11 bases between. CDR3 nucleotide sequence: TGTGCCAGCAGCTTAACCAGCGTCGCCACCGGGGAGCTGTTTTTT. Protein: CASSLTSVATGELFF.

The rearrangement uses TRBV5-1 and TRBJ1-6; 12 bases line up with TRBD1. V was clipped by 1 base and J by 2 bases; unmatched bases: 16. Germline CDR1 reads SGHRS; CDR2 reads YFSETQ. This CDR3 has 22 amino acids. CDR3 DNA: TGCGCCAGCAGCTTGAAGGCCGGGACAGGGGGCTCCCAAAGCCCCTATAATTCACCCCTCCACTTT. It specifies CASSLKAGTGGSQSPYNSPLHF.

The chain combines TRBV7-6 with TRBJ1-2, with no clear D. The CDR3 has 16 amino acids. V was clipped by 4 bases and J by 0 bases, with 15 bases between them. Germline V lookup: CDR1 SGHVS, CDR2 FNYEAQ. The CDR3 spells CASSYLDRSTNYGYTF. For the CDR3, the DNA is TGTGCCAGCAGCTACCTTGACCGTAGTACTAACTATGGCTACACCTTC. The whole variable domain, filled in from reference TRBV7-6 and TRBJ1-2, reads GAGVSQSPRYKVTKRGQDVALRCDPISGHVSLYWYRQALGQGPEFLTYFNYEAQQDKSGLPNDRFSAERPEGSISTLTIQRTEQRDSAMYRCASSYLDRSTNYGYTFGSGTRLTVV.

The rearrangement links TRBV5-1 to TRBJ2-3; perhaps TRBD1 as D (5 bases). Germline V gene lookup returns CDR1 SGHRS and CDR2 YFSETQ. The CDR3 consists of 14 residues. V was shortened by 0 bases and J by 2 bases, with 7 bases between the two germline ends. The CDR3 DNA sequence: TGCGCCAGCAGCTTGGGGACAACCACAGATACGCAGTATTTT. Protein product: CASSLGTTTDTQYF.

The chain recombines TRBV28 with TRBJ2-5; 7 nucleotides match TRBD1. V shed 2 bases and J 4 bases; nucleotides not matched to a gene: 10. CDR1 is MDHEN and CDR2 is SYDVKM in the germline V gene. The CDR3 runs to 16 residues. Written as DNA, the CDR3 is TGTGCCAGCAGTTTAGAGGTCGACAGGGTCCCAGAGACCCAGTACTTC. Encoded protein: CASSLEVDRVPETQYF.

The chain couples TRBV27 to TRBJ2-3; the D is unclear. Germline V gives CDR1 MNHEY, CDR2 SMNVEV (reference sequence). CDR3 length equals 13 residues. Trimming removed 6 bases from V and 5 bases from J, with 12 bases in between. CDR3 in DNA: TGTGCCAGCAGGCCCTGGGTGGGAGATACGCAGTATTTT. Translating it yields CASRPWVGDTQYF.

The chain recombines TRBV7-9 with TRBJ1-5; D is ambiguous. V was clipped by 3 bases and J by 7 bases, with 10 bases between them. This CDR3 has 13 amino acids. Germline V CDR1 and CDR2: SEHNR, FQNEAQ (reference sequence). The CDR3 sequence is CASSFAPNQPQHF. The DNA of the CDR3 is TGTGCCAGCAGCTTCGCACCCAACCAGCCCCAGCATTTT.

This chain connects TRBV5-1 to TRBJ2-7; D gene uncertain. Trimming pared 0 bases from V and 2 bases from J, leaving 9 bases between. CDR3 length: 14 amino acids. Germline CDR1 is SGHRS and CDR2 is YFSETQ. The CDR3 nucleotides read TGCGCCAGCAGCTTGGAGGCAGGTACCTACGAGCAGTACTTC. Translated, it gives CASSLEAGTYEQYF.

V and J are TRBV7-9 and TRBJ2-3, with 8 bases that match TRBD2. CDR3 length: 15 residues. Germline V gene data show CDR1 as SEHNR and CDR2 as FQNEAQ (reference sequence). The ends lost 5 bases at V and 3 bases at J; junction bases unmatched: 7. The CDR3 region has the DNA TGTGCCAGCAGCCCCGTGAGCGGGGGTACAGATACGCAGTATTTT. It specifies CASSPVSGGTDTQYF.

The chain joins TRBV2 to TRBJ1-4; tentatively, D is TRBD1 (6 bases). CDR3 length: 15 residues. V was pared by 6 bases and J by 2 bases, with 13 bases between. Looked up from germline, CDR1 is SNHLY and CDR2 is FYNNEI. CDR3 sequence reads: CASSATGRTNEKLFF. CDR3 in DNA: TGTGCCAGCAGCGCAACAGGGAGGACTAATGAAAAACTGTTTTTT.

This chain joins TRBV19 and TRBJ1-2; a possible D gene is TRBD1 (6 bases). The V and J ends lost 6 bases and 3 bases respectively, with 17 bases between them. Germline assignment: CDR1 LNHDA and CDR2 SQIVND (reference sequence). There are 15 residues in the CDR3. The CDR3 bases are TGTGCCAGTAGCCCAGGGGCCAGGGGCGACTATGGCTACACCTTC. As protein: CASSPGARGDYGYTF.

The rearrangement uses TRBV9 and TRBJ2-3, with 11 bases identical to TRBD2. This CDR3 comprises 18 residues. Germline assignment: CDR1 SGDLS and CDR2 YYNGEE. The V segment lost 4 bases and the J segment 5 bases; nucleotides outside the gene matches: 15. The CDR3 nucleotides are TGTGCCAGCAGCCCCCGGGGGGGTAGCGGGGGGGCCCTAGATACGCAGTATTTT. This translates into CASSPRGGSGGALDTQYF.

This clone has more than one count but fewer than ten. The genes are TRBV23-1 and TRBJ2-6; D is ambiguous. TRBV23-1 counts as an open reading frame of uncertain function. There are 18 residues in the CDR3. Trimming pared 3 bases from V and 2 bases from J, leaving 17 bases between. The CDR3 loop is CASSQELGSPAGANVLTF. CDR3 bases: TGCGCCAGCAGTCAGGAGCTCGGATCCCCAGCTGGGGCCAACGTCCTGACTTTC.

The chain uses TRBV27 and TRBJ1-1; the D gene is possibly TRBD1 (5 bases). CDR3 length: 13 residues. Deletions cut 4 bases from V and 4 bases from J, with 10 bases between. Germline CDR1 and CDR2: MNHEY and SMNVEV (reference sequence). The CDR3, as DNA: TGTGCCAGCAGTTGGTACGGGGGCACTGAAGCTTTCTTT. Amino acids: CASSWYGGTEAFF.

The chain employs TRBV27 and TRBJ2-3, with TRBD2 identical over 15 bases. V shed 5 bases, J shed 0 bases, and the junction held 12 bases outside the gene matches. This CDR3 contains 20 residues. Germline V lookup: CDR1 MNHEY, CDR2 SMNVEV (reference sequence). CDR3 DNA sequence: TGTGCCAGCAGTGTGACGGGACTAGCGGGGGGTGGGGCTAGCACAGATACGCAGTATTTT. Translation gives CASSVTGLAGGGASTDTQYF.

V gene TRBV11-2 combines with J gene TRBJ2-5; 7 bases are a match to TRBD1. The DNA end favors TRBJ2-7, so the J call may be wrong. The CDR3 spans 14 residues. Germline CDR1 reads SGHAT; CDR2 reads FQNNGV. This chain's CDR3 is CASRLDREVGEQYF. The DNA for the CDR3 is TGTGCCAGCAGACTTGACAGGGAAGTCGGCGAGCAGTACTTC.

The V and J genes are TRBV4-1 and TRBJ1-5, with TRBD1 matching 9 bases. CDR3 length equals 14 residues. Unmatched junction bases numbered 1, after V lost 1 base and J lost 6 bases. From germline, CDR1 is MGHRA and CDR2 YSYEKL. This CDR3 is CASSQGTGAQPQHF. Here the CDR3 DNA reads TGCGCCAGCAGCCAAGGGACAGGGGCTCAGCCCCAGCATTTT.

The CDR3 protein is CASSESTGNSPLHF. The CDR3 coding sequence is TGTGCCAGCAGCGAGTCTACGGGAAATTCACCCCTCCACTTT. The V and J genes are TRBV28 and TRBJ1-6; D call uncertain. Germline CDR1 MDHEN, CDR2 SYDVKM. The germline V and J ends were trimmed by 6 bases and 7 bases, with 13 bases remaining between them. The CDR3 loop spans 14 amino acids.

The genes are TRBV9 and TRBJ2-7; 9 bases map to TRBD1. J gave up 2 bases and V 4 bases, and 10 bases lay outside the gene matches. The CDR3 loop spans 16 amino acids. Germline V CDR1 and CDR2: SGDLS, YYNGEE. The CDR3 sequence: CASSPRRGQGAYEQYF. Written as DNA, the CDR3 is TGTGCCAGCAGCCCGAGGAGGGGACAGGGAGCCTACGAGCAGTACTTC.

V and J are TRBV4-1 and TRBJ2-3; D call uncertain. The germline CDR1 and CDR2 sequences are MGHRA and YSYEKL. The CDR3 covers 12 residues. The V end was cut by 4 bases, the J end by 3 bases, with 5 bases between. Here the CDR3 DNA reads TGCGCCAGCAGCCTGGAGACAGATACGCAGTATTTT. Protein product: CASSLETDTQYF.

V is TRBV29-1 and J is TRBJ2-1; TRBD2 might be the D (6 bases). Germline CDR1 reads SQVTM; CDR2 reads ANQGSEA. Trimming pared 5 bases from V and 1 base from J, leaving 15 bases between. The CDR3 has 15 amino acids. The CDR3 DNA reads TGCAGCGTTTCAGGAGGGCTAAAATCCTACAATGAGCAGTTCTTC. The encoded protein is CSVSGGLKSYNEQFF.

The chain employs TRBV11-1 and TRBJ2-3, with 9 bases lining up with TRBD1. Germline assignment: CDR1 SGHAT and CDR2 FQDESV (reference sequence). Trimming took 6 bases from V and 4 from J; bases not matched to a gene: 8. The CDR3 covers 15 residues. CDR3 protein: CASSPTGTGPDTQYF. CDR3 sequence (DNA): TGTGCCAGCAGTCCGACCGGGACAGGGCCAGATACGCAGTATTTT.